This T cell receptor beta chain was observed in a study of beta chain features in type 1 diabetes. General study results and limits: A potential PCR bias toward shorter templates would be equal in patient and control samples. Naive, central memory and Treg TCRB repertoires appeared more alike in patients than in healthy donors.

Isolated RNA was reverse transcribed in full, so expressed TCRB transcripts were sequenced. The protocol was immunoSEQ multiplex PCR, while the TCRdb copy is restricted to in-frame clones and leaves out a portion. Among roughly 400,000 clones listed, less than 15% were seen once. This clone was counted between two and nine times. Its antigen remains unknown. Material for sequencing was naive CD4+ T cells from blood. This receptor was taken from a woman aged 18-29 years in good health.

The CDR3 sequence is CSVRSEYNEQFF. CDR3 DNA sequence: TGCAGCGTCCGGAGTGAGTACAATGAGCAGTTCTTC. J is TRBJ2-1 and V is TRBV29-1; D gene unclear. The CDR3 totals 12 residues. The germline V gene encodes CDR1 SQVTM and CDR2 ANQGSEA. V lost 6 bases and J 4 bases, leaving 10 bases between the germline ends.